This entry lists 18 T cell receptor beta chains sequenced from one sample in a study of radiotherapy plus CTLA-4 blockade in lung cancer. The data were produced by immunoSEQ multiplex PCR, yet TCRdb's version contains in-frame clones alone and is incomplete. The sample yields approximately 78,000 clones, roughly 80% seen once. Here the sequenced sample was peripheral blood, taken from a patient treated with radiotherapy plus ipilimumab. These TCRs come from a human donor with non-small cell lung cancer who had a complete response to radiotherapy plus ipilimumab.

The chain couples TRBV5-8 to TRBJ1-2; the D is unclear. V was shortened by 0 bases and J by 6 bases, with 12 bases between the two germline ends. This CDR3 comprises 14 residues. Germline CDR1 reads SGHTS; CDR2 reads YDEGEE. The DNA of the CDR3 is TGTGCCAGCAGCTTGGGAGGGTTCACTGATGGCTACACCTTC. As protein: CASSLGGFTDGYTF.

The rearrangement links TRBV6-5 to TRBJ2-7, with D tentatively TRBD1 (5 bases). Germline V CDR1 and CDR2: MNHEY, SVGAGI. The V and J ends lost 5 bases and 5 bases respectively, with 13 bases between them. CDR3 length: 13 amino acids. The CDR3 nucleotides are TGTGCCAGCAGTCCGTGGGGCAACGACGAGCAGTACTTC. This sequence encodes CASSPWGNDEQYF.

The rearrangement links TRBV7-9 to TRBJ2-2, with 7 positions matching TRBD2. The germline gives CDR1 SEHNR, CDR2 FQNEAQ (reference sequence). This CDR3 has 17 residues. Losses at the gene ends were 1 base for V and 3 bases for J; bases not matched to a gene: 8. CDR3 in amino acids: CASSLGTGGRDTGELFF. CDR3 in DNA: TGTGCCAGCAGCTTAGGGACCGGCGGGAGAGACACCGGGGAGCTGTTTTTT.

This clone was recorded once. This sequence joins TRBV18 and TRBJ2-7, with D possibly TRBD2 on 6 matching bases. From germline, CDR1 is KGHSH and CDR2 LQKENI. Trimming stripped 3 bases from V and 7 bases from J, with 13 bases between. The CDR3 has 13 amino acids. The CDR3 is CASSPREDREQYF. The CDR3 nucleotides read TGTGCCAGCTCACCCAGGGAGGATCGGGAGCAGTACTTC.

The rearrangement joins TRBV5-4 to TRBJ1-2; 9 bases match TRBD1. CDR1 is SGHNT and CDR2 is YYREEE in the germline V gene (reference sequence). Losses at the gene ends were 4 bases for V and 0 bases for J; bases not matched to a gene: 10. CDR3 length: 17 residues. The CDR3 coding sequence is TGTGCCAGCAGCCCTGAACAGGGGGCTAGGGCTAACTATGGCTACACCTTC. Protein product: CASSPEQGARANYGYTF.

For this clone: The same CDR3 can be traced to other DNA sequences in this sample. The chain combines TRBV2 with TRBJ1-1; D might be TRBD1 (5 bases). The CDR3 extends over 13 amino acids. V was clipped by 8 bases and J by 2 bases, with 12 bases between them. Germline CDR1 reads SNHLY; CDR2 reads FYNNEI. The CDR3 DNA sequence: TGTGCCAGCCTATGGGACTTCAACACTGAAGCTTTCTTT. This gives the protein CASLWDFNTEAFF.

CDR3 in amino acids: CASSVGRSWNTGELFF. In DNA form, the CDR3 reads TGTGCCAGCAGCGTAGGAAGATCTTGGAACACCGGGGAGCTGTTTTTT. The chain links TRBV9 to TRBJ2-2; no clear D. The CDR3 extends over 16 amino acids. The germline V and J ends were trimmed by 0 bases and 1 base, with 10 bases remaining between them. Germline V lookup: CDR1 SGDLS, CDR2 YYNGEE.

V and J are TRBV5-1 and TRBJ1-1, with a possible D match to TRBD1 (5 bases). Germline V gives CDR1 SGHRS, CDR2 YFSETQ. V lost 3 bases to trimming and J lost 0 bases, with 9 bases between them. The CDR3 loop spans 14 amino acids. The CDR3 reads CASSWDGMNTEAFF. The CDR3, as DNA: TGCGCCAGCAGCTGGGACGGGATGAACACTGAAGCTTTCTTT. The whole variable domain, filled in from reference TRBV5-1 and TRBJ1-1, reads KAGVTQTPRYLIKTRGQQVTLSCSPISGHRSVSWYQQTPGQGLQFLFEYFSETQRNKGNFPGRFSGRQFSNSRSEMNVSTLELGDSALYLCASSWDGMNTEAFFGQGTRLTVV.

This clone has more than one count but fewer than ten. The rearrangement joins TRBV6-4 to TRBJ2-6; D unclear. This CDR3 contains 13 residues. The V and J ends lost 6 bases and 1 base respectively, with 4 bases between them. The germline V gene has CDR1 MRHNA and CDR2 SNTAGT. As DNA, the CDR3 is TGTGCCAGCAGCGGTTCTGGGGCCAACGTCCTGACTTTC. It is translated as CASSGSGANVLTF.

Here the CDR3 reads CASSIGAGSNQPQHF. In DNA form, the CDR3 reads TGTGCCAGTAGTATAGGAGCGGGGAGCAATCAGCCCCAGCATTTT. V gene TRBV19 combines with J gene TRBJ1-5; D ambiguous. The CDR3 has 15 residues. The germline V gene encodes CDR1 LNHDA and CDR2 SQIVND (reference sequence). V shed 1 base and J shed 1 base, with 8 bases lying between them.

A single count supports this clone. The chain links TRBV2 to TRBJ2-3, with no clear D. This CDR3 is built from 16 residues. V gave up 3 bases and J gave up 2 bases, with 15 bases separating them. Germline CDR1 is SNHLY and CDR2 is FYNNEI. The CDR3 region is CASSDYGSANTDTQYF. The DNA for the CDR3 is TGTGCCAGCAGTGATTACGGCAGCGCAAACACAGATACGCAGTATTTT.

The J gene is TRBJ2-6, the V gene TRBV19; D is perhaps TRBD1 (6 bases). The CDR3 consists of 17 residues. Trimming took 6 bases from V and 2 from J, leaving 17 bases between them. The germline CDR1 and CDR2 sequences are LNHDA and SQIVND (reference sequence). In DNA, the CDR3 is TGTGCCAGTAGAACGGGCGTCGCAGGGGCTGGGGCCAACGTCCTGACTTTC. Protein: CASRTGVAGAGANVLTF.

The chain has TRBV11-3 and TRBJ2-1; D remains unclear. The germline V gene has CDR1 SGHNT and CDR2 YENEEA. The V end was cut by 0 bases, the J end by 3 bases, with 9 bases between. The CDR3 has 15 residues. CDR3 protein: CASSLDGRLYNEQFF. CDR3 bases: TGTGCCAGCAGCTTAGATGGCCGGCTCTACAATGAGCAGTTCTTC.

V usage is TRBV30 and J usage is TRBJ1-3; D gene ambiguous. V lost 0 bases and J 6 bases, leaving 6 bases between the germline ends. CDR1 and CDR2 from the germline V gene are GTSNPN and SVGIG (reference sequence). The CDR3 contains 12 residues. DNA of the CDR3: TGTGCCTGGAGTGTAATAGCAAACACCATATATTTT. Protein: CAWSVIANTIYF. The full variable domain, its missing parts supplied by reference TRBV30 and TRBJ1-3, is SQTIHQWPATLVQPVGSPLSLECTVEGTSNPNLYWYRQAAGRGLQLLFYSVGIGQISSEVPQNLSASRPQDRQFILSSKKLLLSDSGFYLCAWSVIANTIYFGEGSWLTVV.

In its sample, this clone is medium-sized. CDR3 region: CASSIQGDTAGNTIYF. CDR3 bases: TGTGCCAGTAGTATACAGGGGGATACGGCTGGAAACACCATATATTTT. The chain joins TRBV19 to TRBJ1-3; 7 bases match TRBD1. The CDR3 runs to 16 residues. V lost 2 bases and J lost 2; bases outside the gene matches: 6. Germline V gene sequence: CDR1 LNHDA, CDR2 SQIVND (reference sequence).

J is TRBJ2-1 and V is TRBV5-1; 12 bases are a match to TRBD2. Trimming removed 7 bases from V and 8 bases from J; junction bases left unmatched: 16. The CDR3 is made up of 17 amino acids. The germline CDR1 and CDR2 sequences are SGHRS and YFSETQ. The CDR3 nucleotides are TGCGCCAGCTCCGAGGGCACGACTAGCGGGAGTCTGGATGAGCAGTTCTTC. Translated, it gives CASSEGTTSGSLDEQFF.

The CDR3 nucleotides read TGCGCCAGCAGCTCCTATGGGGGGGACTATGGCTACACCTTC. Translating it yields CASSSYGGDYGYTF. The genes are TRBV5-1 and TRBJ1-2; the D gene is possibly TRBD1 (5 bases). The CDR3 has 14 residues. Trimming took 3 bases from V and 3 from J, leaving 12 bases between them. Germline lookup yields CDR1 SGHRS and CDR2 YFSETQ.

This clone was detected once. This chain uses TRBV23-1 with TRBJ1-5, with a possible D match to TRBD1 (6 bases). Being an ORF, TRBV23-1 has a function that is uncertain. Trimming took 4 bases from V and 0 from J, leaving 16 bases between them. CDR3 length equals 17 residues. CDR3 region: CASSPPTGIDSNQPQHF. The DNA of the CDR3 is TGCGCCAGCAGTCCTCCAACAGGGATCGATAGCAATCAGCCCCAGCATTTT.